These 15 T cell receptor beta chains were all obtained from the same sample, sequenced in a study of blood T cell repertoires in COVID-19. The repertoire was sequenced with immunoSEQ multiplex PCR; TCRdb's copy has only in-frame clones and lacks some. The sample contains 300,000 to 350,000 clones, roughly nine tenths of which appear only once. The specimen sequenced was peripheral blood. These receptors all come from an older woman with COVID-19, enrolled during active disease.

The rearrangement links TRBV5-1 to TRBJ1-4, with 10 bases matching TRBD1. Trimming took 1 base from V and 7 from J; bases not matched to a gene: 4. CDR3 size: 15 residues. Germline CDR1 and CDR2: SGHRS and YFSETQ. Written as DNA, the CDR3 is TGCGCCAGCAGCTTGTTCGGACAGGGGGGTGAAAAACTGTTTTTT. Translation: CASSLFGQGGEKLFF.

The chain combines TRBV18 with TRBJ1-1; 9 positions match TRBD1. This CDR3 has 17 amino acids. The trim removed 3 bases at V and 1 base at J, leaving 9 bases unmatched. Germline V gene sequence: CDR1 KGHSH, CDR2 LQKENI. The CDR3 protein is CASSPLKQGASNTEAFF. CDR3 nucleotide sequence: TGTGCCAGCTCACCGCTGAAACAGGGGGCCTCGAACACTGAAGCTTTCTTT.

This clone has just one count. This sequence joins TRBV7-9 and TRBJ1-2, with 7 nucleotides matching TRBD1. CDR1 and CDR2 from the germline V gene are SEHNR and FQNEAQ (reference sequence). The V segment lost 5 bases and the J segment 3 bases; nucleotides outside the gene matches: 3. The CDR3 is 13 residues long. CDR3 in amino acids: CASSLTGDYGYTF. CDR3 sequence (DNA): TGTGCCAGCAGCCTAACAGGGGACTATGGCTACACCTTC.

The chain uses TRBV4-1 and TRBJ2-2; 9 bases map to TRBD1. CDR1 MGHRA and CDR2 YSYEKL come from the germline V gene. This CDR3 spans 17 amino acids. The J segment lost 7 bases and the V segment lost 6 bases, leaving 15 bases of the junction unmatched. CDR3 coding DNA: TGCGCCAGCAGTCAACCCAACAGGGGGCTAAAAGGCGGGGAGCTGTTTTTT. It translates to CASSQPNRGLKGGELFF.

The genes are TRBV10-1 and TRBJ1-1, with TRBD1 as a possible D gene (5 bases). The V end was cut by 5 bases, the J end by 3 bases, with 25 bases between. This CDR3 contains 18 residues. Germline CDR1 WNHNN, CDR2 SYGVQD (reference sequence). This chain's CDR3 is CASSFRPIGGATDTEAFF. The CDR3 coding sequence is TGCGCCAGCAGTTTTCGCCCCATCGGTGGGGCGACGGACACTGAAGCTTTCTTT.

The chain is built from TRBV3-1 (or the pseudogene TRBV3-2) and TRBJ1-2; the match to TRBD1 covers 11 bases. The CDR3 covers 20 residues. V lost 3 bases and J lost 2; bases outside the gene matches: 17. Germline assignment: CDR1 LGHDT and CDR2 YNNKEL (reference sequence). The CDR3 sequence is CASSHFYQRDRGERNYGYTF. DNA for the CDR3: TGTGCCAGCAGCCACTTCTACCAAAGGGACAGGGGGGAAAGGAACTATGGCTACACCTTC.

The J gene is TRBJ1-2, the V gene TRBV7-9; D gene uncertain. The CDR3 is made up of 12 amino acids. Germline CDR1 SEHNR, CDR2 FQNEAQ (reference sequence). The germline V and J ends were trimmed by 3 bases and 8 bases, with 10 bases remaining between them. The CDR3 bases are TGTGCCAGCAGCTTTTTCGTATCGGGCTACACCTTC. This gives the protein CASSFFVSGYTF.

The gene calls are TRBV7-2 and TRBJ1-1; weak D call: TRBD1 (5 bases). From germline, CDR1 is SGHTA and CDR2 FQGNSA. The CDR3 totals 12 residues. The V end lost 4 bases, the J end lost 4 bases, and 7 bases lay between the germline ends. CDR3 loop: CASSSRVTEAFF. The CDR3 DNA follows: TGTGCCAGCAGCTCCAGGGTCACTGAAGCTTTCTTT.

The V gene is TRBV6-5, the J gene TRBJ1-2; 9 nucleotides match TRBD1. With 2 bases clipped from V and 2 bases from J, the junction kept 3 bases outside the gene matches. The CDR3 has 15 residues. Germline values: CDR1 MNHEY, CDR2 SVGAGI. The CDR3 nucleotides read TGTGCCAGCAGTTACCGAGGGACAGGGAACTATGGCTACACCTTC. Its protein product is CASSYRGTGNYGYTF.

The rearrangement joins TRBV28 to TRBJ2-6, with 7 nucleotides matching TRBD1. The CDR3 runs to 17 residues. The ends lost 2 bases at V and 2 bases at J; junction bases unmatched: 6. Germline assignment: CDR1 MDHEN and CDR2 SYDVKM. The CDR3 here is CASSLGRGIAGANVLTF. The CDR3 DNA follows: TGTGCCAGCAGTTTAGGCAGGGGGATAGCTGGGGCCAACGTCCTGACTTTC.

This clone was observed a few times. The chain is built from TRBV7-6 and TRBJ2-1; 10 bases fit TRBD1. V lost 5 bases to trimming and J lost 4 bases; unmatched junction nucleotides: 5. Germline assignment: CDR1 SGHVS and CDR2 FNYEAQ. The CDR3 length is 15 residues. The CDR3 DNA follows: TGTGCCAGCAGCCCCGGACAGGGGGGATACAATGAGCAGTTCTTC. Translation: CASSPGQGGYNEQFF.

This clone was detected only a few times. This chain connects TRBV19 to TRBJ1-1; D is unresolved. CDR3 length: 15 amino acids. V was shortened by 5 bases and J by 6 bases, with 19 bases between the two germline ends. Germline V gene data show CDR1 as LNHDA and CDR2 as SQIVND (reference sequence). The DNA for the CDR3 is TGTGCCAGTAGTGGATTCGGACGGGAAGGCGCTGAAGCTTTCTTT. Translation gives CASSGFGREGAEAFF. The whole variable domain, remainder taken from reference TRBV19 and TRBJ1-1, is DGGITQSPKYLFRKEGQNVTLSCEQNLNHDAMYWYRQDPGQGLRLIYYSQIVNDFQKGDIAEGYSVSREKKESFPLTVTSAQKNPTAFYLCASSGFGREGAEAFFGQGTRLTVV.

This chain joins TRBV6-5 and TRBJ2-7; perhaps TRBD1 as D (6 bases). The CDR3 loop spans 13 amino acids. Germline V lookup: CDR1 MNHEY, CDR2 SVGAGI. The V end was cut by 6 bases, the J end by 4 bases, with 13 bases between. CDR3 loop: CASRVRGSYEQYF. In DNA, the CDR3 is TGTGCCAGCAGAGTTAGGGGGTCGTACGAGCAGTACTTC.

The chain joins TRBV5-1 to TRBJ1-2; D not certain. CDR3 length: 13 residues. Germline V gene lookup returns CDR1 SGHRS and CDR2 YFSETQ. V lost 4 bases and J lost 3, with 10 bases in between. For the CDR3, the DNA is TGCGCCAGCAGCCTGGACGGAGACTATGGCTACACCTTC. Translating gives CASSLDGDYGYTF.

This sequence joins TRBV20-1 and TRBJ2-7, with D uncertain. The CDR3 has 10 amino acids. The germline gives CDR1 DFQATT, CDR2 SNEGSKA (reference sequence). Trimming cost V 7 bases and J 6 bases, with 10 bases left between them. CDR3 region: CSVPGREQYF. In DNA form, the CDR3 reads TGCAGTGTTCCGGGTCGCGAGCAGTACTTC.